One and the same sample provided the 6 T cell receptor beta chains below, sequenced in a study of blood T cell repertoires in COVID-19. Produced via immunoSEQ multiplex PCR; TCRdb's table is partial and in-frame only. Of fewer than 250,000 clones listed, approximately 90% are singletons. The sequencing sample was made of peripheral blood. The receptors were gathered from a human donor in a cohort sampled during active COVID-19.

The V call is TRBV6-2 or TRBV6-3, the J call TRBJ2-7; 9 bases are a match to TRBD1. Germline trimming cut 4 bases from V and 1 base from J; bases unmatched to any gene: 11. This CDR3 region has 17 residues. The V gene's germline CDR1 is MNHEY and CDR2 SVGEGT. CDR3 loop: CASSSLPGQGPSYEQYF. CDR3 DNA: TGTGCCAGCAGTTCGCTACCGGGACAGGGTCCATCCTACGAGCAGTACTTC.

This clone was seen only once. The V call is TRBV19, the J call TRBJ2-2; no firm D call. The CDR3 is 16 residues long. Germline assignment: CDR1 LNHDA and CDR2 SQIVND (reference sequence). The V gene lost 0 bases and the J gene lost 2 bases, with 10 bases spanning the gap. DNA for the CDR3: TGTGCCAGTAGTATAGAGACAATCGCTAACACCGGGGAGCTGTTTTTT. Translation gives CASSIETIANTGELFF.

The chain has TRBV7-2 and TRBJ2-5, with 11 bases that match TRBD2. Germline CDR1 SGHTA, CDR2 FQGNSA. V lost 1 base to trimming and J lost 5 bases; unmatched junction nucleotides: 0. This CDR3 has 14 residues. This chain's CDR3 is CASSLGTSGETQYF. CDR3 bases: TGTGCCAGCAGCTTAGGGACTAGCGGGGAGACCCAGTACTTC.

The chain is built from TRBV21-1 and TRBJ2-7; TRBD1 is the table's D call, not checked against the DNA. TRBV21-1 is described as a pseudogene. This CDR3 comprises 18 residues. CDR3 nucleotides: TGTGCCAGCAGCAGTAAGGGACAGGGTCTTTTTCCCGCCTACGAGCAGTACTTC. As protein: CASSSKGQGLFPAYEQYF.

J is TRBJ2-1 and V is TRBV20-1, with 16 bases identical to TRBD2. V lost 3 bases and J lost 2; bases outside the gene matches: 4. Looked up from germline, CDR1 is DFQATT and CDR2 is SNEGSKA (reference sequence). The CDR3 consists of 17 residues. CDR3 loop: CSASGGLAGGTYNEQFF. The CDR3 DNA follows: TGCAGTGCTAGTGGGGGACTAGCGGGAGGGACCTACAATGAGCAGTTCTTC.

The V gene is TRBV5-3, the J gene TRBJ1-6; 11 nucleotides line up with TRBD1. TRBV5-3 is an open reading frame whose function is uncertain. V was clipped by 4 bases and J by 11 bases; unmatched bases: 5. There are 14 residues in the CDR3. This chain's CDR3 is CARSVGQGDPPLHF. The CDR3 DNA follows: TGTGCCAGAAGCGTGGGACAGGGGGACCCACCCCTCCACTTT.